A single sample gave rise to the 25 T cell receptor beta chains below, sequenced in a study of shared clonotypes between healthy human individuals. Repertoires were generated with immunoSEQ multiplex PCR, while TCRdb's copy carries only in-frame clones and drops some. Of some 1 million clones in the sample, about 80% were seen once. The material sequenced was memory CD4+ T cells sorted from blood. Subset indicated: CD45RA-negative fraction. Receptors originate from a man aged 18 to 30 in good health.

The chain uses TRBV6-5 and TRBJ2-7, with 9 bases identical to TRBD1. V lost 8 bases, J lost 0 bases, and 5 bases stayed unmatched. The CDR3 covers 14 residues. The germline V gene encodes CDR1 MNHEY and CDR2 SVGAGI. The CDR3 DNA sequence: TGTGCCAGCCAGCGGGACAGGGTCTCCTACGAGCAGTACTTC. Its protein is CASQRDRVSYEQYF.

In this sample, this clone turned up a few times. Germline and junction disagree at one end, which may indicate a read error. V gene TRBV27 combines with J gene TRBJ1-1; 7 positions agree with TRBD1. Germline V lookup: CDR1 MNHEY, CDR2 SMNVEV (reference sequence). This CDR3 has 13 amino acids. In nucleotides, the CDR3 is TGTGCCAGCAGCCTTGACAGGGTATCTGATGCTTTCTTT. The encoded protein is CASSLDRVSDAFF.

This clone was seen ten or more times. The chain combines TRBV5-1 with TRBJ1-1; the D is unclear. The CDR3 length is 16 residues. V was clipped by 3 bases and J by 0 bases, with 15 bases between them. Germline loops: CDR1 SGHRS, CDR2 YFSETQ. The CDR3 DNA reads as TGCGCCAGCAGCTCCCAAGGGATGGGGTTGAACACTGAAGCTTTCTTT. This translates into CASSSQGMGLNTEAFF. The variable domain in full, with the rest retrieved from reference TRBV5-1 and TRBJ1-1, is KAGVTQTPRYLIKTRGQQVTLSCSPISGHRSVSWYQQTPGQGLQFLFEYFSETQRNKGNFPGRFSGRQFSNSRSEMNVSTLELGDSALYLCASSSQGMGLNTEAFFGQGTRLTVV.

Regarding this clone: This sample also contains other DNA sequences that code for the same CDR3. The chain has TRBV5-1 and TRBJ1-2, with D possibly being TRBD1 (6 bases). Per the germline V gene, CDR1 is SGHRS and CDR2 is YFSETQ. Between the trimmed V and J ends, which lost 4 bases and 3 bases, there was a span of 10 bases. CDR3 size: 13 residues. The CDR3 region is CASSPSGDYGYTF. CDR3 nucleotides: TGCGCCAGCAGCCCATCAGGGGACTATGGCTACACCTTC.

The rearrangement joins TRBV6-6 to TRBJ2-1; maybe TRBD1 (6 bases). With 2 bases removed from V and 5 bases from J, the gap between germline ends came to 13 bases. Germline V gene sequence: CDR1 MNHNY, CDR2 SVGAGI (reference sequence). The CDR3 runs to 15 residues. The CDR3 here is CASSYVQGHHNEQFF. CDR3 sequence (DNA): TGTGCCAGCAGTTACGTACAGGGTCACCACAATGAGCAGTTCTTC.

J is TRBJ2-5 and V is TRBV28; 7 bases agree with TRBD1. The CDR3 runs 14 residues. The germline gives CDR1 MDHEN, CDR2 SYDVKM. V shed 5 bases, J shed 1 base, and the junction held 4 bases outside the gene matches. CDR3 region: CASSARTGQETQYF. CDR3 nucleotides: TGTGCCAGCAGTGCGAGGACAGGCCAAGAGACCCAGTACTTC.

The gene calls are TRBV7-9 and TRBJ2-1; 11 nucleotides match TRBD2. This CDR3 is built from 16 residues. Per the germline V gene, CDR1 is SEHNR and CDR2 is FQNEAQ (reference sequence). V trimming: 4 bases; J trimming: 2 bases; junction bases outside the gene matches: 4. For the CDR3, the DNA is TGTGCCAGCAGCTCCTTTAGCGGGAGGGCCTACAATGAGCAGTTCTTC. It specifies CASSSFSGRAYNEQFF. The whole variable domain, filled in from reference TRBV7-9 and TRBJ2-1, reads DTGVSQNPRHKITKRGQNVTFRCDPISEHNRLYWYRQTLGQGPEFLTYFQNEAQLEKSRLLSDRFSAERPKGSFSTLEIQRTEQGDSAMYLCASSSFSGRAYNEQFFGPGTRLTVL.

This clone was detected a few times. The chain recombines TRBV9 with TRBJ2-1, with 11 bases matching TRBD2. Germline V gene sequence: CDR1 SGDLS, CDR2 YYNGEE. CDR3 length: 15 amino acids. The J segment lost 7 bases and the V segment lost 1 base, leaving 4 bases of the junction unmatched. CDR3: CASSVTSGGFNEQFF. The CDR3, as DNA: TGTGCCAGCAGCGTAACTAGCGGGGGCTTTAATGAGCAGTTCTTC. Variable domain in full (rest from reference TRBV9 and TRBJ2-1): DSGVTQTPKHLITATGQRVTLRCSPRSGDLSVYWYQQSLDQGLQFLIQYYNGEERAKGNILERFSAQQFPDLHSELNLSSLELGDSALYFCASSVTSGGFNEQFFGPGTRLTVL.

This chain connects TRBV4-3 to TRBJ2-7, with TRBD2 identical over 12 bases. Germline CDR1 LGHNA, CDR2 YSLEER. The CDR3 has 20 residues. The V and J ends lost 0 bases and 2 bases, in that order; junction bases with no gene match: 14. The DNA for the CDR3 is TGCGCCAGCAGCCAAGAAAGGGGGGCTAGCGGGAGGGTCGGGACCTACGAGCAGTACTTC. This gives the protein CASSQERGASGRVGTYEQYF.

J is TRBJ1-5 and V is TRBV9; D perhaps matches TRBD1 (6 bases). Germline CDR1 SGDLS, CDR2 YYNGEE. Trimming removed 0 bases at V and 6 bases at J, with 16 bases between. This CDR3 has 16 residues. The CDR3 reads CASSVGTEALGQPQHF. The DNA of the CDR3 is TGTGCCAGCAGCGTAGGGACAGAGGCCTTGGGTCAGCCCCAGCATTTT.

The V call is TRBV28, the J call TRBJ1-2, with 12 bases lining up with TRBD1. CDR3 length: 15 amino acids. Germline loops: CDR1 MDHEN, CDR2 SYDVKM. V was clipped by 7 bases and J by 7 bases; unmatched bases: 10. The DNA for the CDR3 is TGTGCCAGCAAAGGGGGACAGGGGGCGCTTTTTGGCTACACCTTC. As protein: CASKGGQGALFGYTF.

This clone came up once. The rearrangement joins TRBV2 to TRBJ2-5; D ambiguous. The CDR3 has 15 amino acids. Germline V CDR1 and CDR2: SNHLY, FYNNEI. The V end lost 7 bases, the J end lost 2 bases, and 17 bases lay between the germline ends. The CDR3 region is CASIPGSQRQETQYF. The DNA of the CDR3 is TGTGCCAGCATTCCCGGATCCCAGAGGCAAGAGACCCAGTACTTC.

This CDR3 reads CASTTVGGNTIYF. The CDR3 DNA reads as TGTGCCAGTACTACGGTCGGTGGAAACACCATATATTTT. This chain links TRBV19 with TRBJ1-3; D not resolved. This CDR3 spans 13 amino acids. Trimming removed 7 bases from V and 3 bases from J, with 10 bases in between. Germline CDR1 and CDR2: LNHDA and SQIVND (reference sequence).

The chain recombines TRBV5-4 with TRBJ2-3; D is undetermined. Germline V CDR1 and CDR2: SGHNT, YYREEE (reference sequence). There are 15 residues in the CDR3. With 0 bases removed from V and 1 base from J, the gap between germline ends came to 9 bases. CDR3 nucleotides: TGTGCCAGCAGCTTGGGTGGCTTCGGCACAGATACGCAGTATTTT. It specifies CASSLGGFGTDTQYF.

J is TRBJ2-1 and V is TRBV10-3; TRBD2 matches at 7 bases. V trimming: 5 bases; J trimming: 0 bases; junction bases outside the gene matches: 10. CDR1 ENHRY and CDR2 SYGVKD come from the germline V gene. CDR3 length: 17 amino acids. The CDR3 sequence is CAISSRGGEGSYNEQFF. CDR3 DNA: TGTGCCATCAGTTCACGCGGGGGAGAGGGCTCCTACAATGAGCAGTTCTTC.

The chain carries TRBV27 and TRBJ2-7; D tentatively reads TRBD1 or TRBD2 (6 bases each). Per the germline V gene, CDR1 is MNHEY and CDR2 is SMNVEV (reference sequence). The CDR3 runs to 15 residues. Trimming stripped 3 bases from V and 7 bases from J, with 19 bases between. The DNA for the CDR3 is TGTGCCAGCAGTTTGCAGAGAGGGGGGAACGGAGAGCAGTACTTC. Its protein product is CASSLQRGGNGEQYF.

This chain uses TRBV5-1 with TRBJ1-4; 8 bases align to TRBD1. The germline V gene encodes CDR1 SGHRS and CDR2 YFSETQ. The V gene end was trimmed by 5 bases and the J gene end by 4 bases; junction bases not matched to a gene: 10. The CDR3 is 16 residues long. Written as DNA, the CDR3 is TGCGCCAGCAGACTCGGACAGGGCCCGGTTAATGAAAAACTGTTTTTT. Translating it yields CASRLGQGPVNEKLFF.

The chain has TRBV9 and TRBJ1-4; 7 bases align to TRBD1. The germline V gene has CDR1 SGDLS and CDR2 YYNGEE. Trimming at V came to 2 bases and at J to 0 bases, leaving 4 bases not matched to a gene. This CDR3 is 16 amino acids long. The CDR3 sequence: CASSVGQETTNEKLFF. The CDR3 coding sequence is TGTGCCAGCAGCGTCGGACAGGAAACAACTAATGAAAAACTGTTTTTT. Supplemented by reference TRBV9 and TRBJ1-4, the full variable domain reads DSGVTQTPKHLITATGQRVTLRCSPRSGDLSVYWYQQSLDQGLQFLIQYYNGEERAKGNILERFSAQQFPDLHSELNLSSLELGDSALYFCASSVGQETTNEKLFFGSGTQLSVL.

The chain is built from TRBV11-2 and TRBJ2-2, with TRBD2 matching over 12 bases. The CDR3 has 17 amino acids. V was pared by 5 bases and J by 4 bases, with 8 bases of the junction left unmatched. Germline V gene sequence: CDR1 SGHAT, CDR2 FQNNGV. The DNA for the CDR3 is TGTGCCAGCAGCGCAGGGGGACTAGCGGGTGGCACCGGGGAGCTGTTTTTT. Translating it yields CASSAGGLAGGTGELFF.

This sequence joins TRBV6-6 and TRBJ2-5, with D perhaps matching TRBD2 (6 bases). Germline V gene data show CDR1 as MNHNY and CDR2 as SVGAGI (reference sequence). Trimming removed 4 bases at V and 5 bases at J, with 14 bases between. The CDR3 totals 14 residues. The CDR3 DNA reads TGTGCCAGCAGTTTGTTGCGGGGCCGGGAGACCCAGTACTTC. Protein: CASSLLRGRETQYF.

This clone was counted a few times. The chain uses TRBV5-6 and TRBJ2-5; TRBD2 aligns across 9 bases. CDR3 size: 14 residues. CDR1 SGHDT and CDR2 YYEEEE come from the germline V gene. Trimming removed 7 bases from V and 5 bases from J; junction bases left unmatched: 9. The CDR3 spells CASVKRGAVETQYF. The CDR3 DNA is TGTGCCAGCGTTAAGCGGGGGGCCGTGGAGACCCAGTACTTC.

The V and J genes are TRBV9 and TRBJ2-5; 8 nucleotides match TRBD2. The CDR3 consists of 15 residues. Germline V gene lookup returns CDR1 SGDLS and CDR2 YYNGEE. Losses at the gene ends were 5 bases for V and 1 base for J; bases not matched to a gene: 7. The CDR3 sequence is CASSHGGGLQETQYF. DNA for the CDR3: TGTGCCAGCAGTCACGGGGGGGGCCTCCAAGAGACCCAGTACTTC.

This clone appeared a single time. The chain recombines TRBV14 with TRBJ1-2; D possibly corresponds to TRBD1 (5 bases). The V gene's germline CDR1 is SGHDN and CDR2 FVKESK. CDR3 length equals 15 residues. V was cut by 1 base and J by 4 bases, with 13 bases left in between. The CDR3 loop is CASSQGAGWGYGYTF. The CDR3 DNA sequence: TGTGCCAGCAGCCAAGGAGCAGGGTGGGGCTATGGCTACACCTTC.

This chain connects TRBV6-1 to TRBJ2-7; tentative D call: TRBD1 (5 bases). This CDR3 contains 12 residues. Trimming pared 7 bases from V and 5 bases from J, leaving 12 bases between. Germline V CDR1 and CDR2: MNHNS, SASEGT. This chain's CDR3 is CASNSRANEQYF. The CDR3 bases are TGTGCCAGCAACTCCAGGGCGAACGAGCAGTACTTC.

Of note for this clone: Other DNA sequences in this specimen translate into the identical CDR3. The chain is built from TRBV27 and TRBJ2-7; D perhaps matches TRBD1 (6 bases). CDR3 length: 14 amino acids. Trimming shortened V by 2 bases and J by 4 bases, and 12 bases separated the two germline ends. Germline CDR1 is MNHEY and CDR2 is SMNVEV (reference sequence). CDR3 sequence: CASSLRGTGYEQYF. CDR3 sequence (DNA): TGTGCCAGCAGTTTAAGGGGGACGGGTTACGAGCAGTACTTC.